This record covers a single TCR beta chain. The antigen remains undetermined. V lost 7 bases to trimming and J lost 0 bases, with 14 bases between them. This CDR3 comprises 15 residues. CDR1 LNHDA and CDR2 SQIVND come from the germline V gene (reference sequence). Primers: 60 Vbeta forward and 13 Jbeta reverse. The assay was immunoSEQ multiplex PCR, and TCRdb's table has in-frame clones only and misses some. The data show fewer than 200,000 clones, with about 71% seen just once and less than 3.5% held by the top ten. The data derive from a study of cytomegalovirus exposure and HLA in healthy donors. As for the study in general: Unique TCRs from HLA-typed donors, about 78 million of them, were held in an early data release. Study-level findings and limits: The study carried out a later analysis of TCR beta sequences. It associated 16,951 of them with specific HLA alleles at a false discovery rate of 0.05. V- and J-gene trimming in TCR beta was tied to a missense DCLRE1C variant by an analysis performed later.

Participants comprised healthy donors of bone marrow. The source is a woman aged 40 to 50 in good health and CMV-seropositive. The sequenced sample consisted of PBMCs. The chain combines TRBV19 with TRBJ2-3; tentatively, D is TRBD2 (6 bases). CDR3 amino acids: CASKIQRESTDTQYF. In DNA, the CDR3 is TGTGCCAGTAAAATCCAACGGGAGAGCACAGATACGCAGTATTTT.